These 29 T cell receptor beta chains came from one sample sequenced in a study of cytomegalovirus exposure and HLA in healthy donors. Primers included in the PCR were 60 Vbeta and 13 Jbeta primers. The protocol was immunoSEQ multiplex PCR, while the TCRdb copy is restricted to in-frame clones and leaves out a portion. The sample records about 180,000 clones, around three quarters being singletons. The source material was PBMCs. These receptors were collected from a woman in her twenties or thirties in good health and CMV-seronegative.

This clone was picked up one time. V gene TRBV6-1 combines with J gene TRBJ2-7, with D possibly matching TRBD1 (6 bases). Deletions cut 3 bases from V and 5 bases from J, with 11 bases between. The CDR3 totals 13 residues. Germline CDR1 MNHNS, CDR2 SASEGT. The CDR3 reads CASSEIRGNEQYF. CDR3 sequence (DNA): TGTGCCAGCAGTGAGATAAGGGGGAACGAGCAGTACTTC.

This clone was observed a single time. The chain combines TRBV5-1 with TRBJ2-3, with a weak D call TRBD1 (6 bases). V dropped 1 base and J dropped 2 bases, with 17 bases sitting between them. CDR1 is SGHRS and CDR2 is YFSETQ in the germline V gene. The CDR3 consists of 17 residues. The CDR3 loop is CASSLYRSGQNTDTQYF. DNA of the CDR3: TGCGCCAGCAGCTTGTATCGGTCCGGACAGAACACAGATACGCAGTATTTT.

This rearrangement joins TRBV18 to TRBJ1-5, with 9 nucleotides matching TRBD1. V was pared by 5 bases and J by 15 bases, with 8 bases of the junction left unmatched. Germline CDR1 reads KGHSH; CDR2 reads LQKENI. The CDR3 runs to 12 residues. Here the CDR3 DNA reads TGTGCCAGCTCATCTGGACAGGGGTCTTTGCATTTT. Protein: CASSSGQGSLHF.

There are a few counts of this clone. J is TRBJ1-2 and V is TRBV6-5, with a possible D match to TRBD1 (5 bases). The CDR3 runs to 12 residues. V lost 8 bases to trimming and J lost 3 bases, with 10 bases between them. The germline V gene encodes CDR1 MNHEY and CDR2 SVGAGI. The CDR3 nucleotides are TGTGCCAGCCAGGGTTCGGACTATGGCTACACCTTC. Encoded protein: CASQGSDYGYTF.

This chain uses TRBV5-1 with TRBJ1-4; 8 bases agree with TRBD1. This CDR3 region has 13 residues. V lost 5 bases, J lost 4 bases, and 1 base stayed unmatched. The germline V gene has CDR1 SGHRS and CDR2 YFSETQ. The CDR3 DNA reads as TGCGCCAGCAGAGGACAGGGTAATGAAAAACTGTTTTTT. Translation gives CASRGQGNEKLFF.

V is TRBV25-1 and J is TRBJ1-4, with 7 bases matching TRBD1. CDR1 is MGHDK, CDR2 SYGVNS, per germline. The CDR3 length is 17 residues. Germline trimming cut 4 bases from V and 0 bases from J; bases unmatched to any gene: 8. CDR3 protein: CASSASGQPPTNEKLFF. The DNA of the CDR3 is TGTGCCAGCAGTGCGTCGGGACAGCCGCCAACTAATGAAAAACTGTTTTTT. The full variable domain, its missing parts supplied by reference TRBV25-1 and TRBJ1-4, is EADIYQTPRYLVIGTGKKITLECSQTMGHDKMYWYQQDPGMELHLIHYSYGVNSTEKGDLSSESTVSRIRTEHFPLTLESARPSHTSQYLCASSASGQPPTNEKLFFGSGTQLSVL.

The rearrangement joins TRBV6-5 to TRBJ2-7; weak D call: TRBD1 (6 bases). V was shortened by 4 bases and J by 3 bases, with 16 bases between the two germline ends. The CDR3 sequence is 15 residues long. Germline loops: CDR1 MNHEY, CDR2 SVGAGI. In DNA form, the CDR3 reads TGTGCCAGCAGTTTAACCGGGACAAACCACTACGAGCAGTACTTC. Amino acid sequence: CASSLTGTNHYEQYF.

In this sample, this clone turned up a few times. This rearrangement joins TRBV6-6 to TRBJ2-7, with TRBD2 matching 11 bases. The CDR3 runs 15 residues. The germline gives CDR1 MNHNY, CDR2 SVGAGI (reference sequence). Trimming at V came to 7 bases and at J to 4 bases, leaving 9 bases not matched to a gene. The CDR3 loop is CASNDLAGGNYEQYF. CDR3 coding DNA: TGTGCCAGCAATGACCTAGCGGGGGGCAATTACGAGCAGTACTTC.

DNA for the CDR3: TGTGCCAGCAGCTTGGGTTGGCCTTATAGCAATCAGCCCCAGCATTTT. This gives the protein CASSLGWPYSNQPQHF. The rearrangement links TRBV5-6 to TRBJ1-5, with D hard to call. Trimming took 0 bases from V and 0 from J, leaving 10 bases between them. Germline loops: CDR1 SGHDT, CDR2 YYEEEE. There are 16 residues in the CDR3.

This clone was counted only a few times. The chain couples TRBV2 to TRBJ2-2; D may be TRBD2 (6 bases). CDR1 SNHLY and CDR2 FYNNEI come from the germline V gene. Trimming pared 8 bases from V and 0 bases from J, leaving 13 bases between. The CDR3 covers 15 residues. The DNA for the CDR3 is TGTGCCAGCGGCGGGGCAGGAACGAACACCGGGGAGCTGTTTTTT. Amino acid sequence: CASGGAGTNTGELFF.

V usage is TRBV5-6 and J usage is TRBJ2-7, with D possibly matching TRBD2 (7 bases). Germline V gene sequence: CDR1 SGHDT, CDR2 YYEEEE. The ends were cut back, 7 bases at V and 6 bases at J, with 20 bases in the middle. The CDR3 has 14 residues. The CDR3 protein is CASRGGRGDGEQYF. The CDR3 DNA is TGTGCCAGCCGCGGGGGCAGGGGAGATGGCGAGCAGTACTTC.

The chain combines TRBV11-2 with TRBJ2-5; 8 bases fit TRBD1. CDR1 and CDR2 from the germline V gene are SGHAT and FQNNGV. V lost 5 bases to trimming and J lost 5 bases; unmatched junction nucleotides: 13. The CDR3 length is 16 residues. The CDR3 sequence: CASSGEGRGQGETQYF. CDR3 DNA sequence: TGTGCCAGCAGCGGCGAGGGCAGGGGGCAAGGGGAGACCCAGTACTTC.

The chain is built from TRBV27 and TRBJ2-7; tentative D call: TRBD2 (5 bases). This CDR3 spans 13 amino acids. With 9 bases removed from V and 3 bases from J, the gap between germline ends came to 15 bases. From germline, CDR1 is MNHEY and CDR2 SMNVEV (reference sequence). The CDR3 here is CASQLAAGYEQYF. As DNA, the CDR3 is TGTGCCAGTCAATTGGCGGCGGGCTACGAGCAGTACTTC.

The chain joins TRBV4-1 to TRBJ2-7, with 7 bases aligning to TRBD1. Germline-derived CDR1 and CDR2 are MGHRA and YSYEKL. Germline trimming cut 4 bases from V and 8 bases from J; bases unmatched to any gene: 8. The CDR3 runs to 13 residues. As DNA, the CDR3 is TGCGCCAGCAGCCGCCTTACAGGGGAGCAGCAGTACTTC. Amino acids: CASSRLTGEQQYF.

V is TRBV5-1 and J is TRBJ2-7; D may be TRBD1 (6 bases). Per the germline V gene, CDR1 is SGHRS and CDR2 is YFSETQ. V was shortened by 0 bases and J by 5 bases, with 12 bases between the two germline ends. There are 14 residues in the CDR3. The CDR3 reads CASSLVAGVDEQYF. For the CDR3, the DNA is TGCGCCAGCAGCTTGGTAGCAGGGGTCGACGAGCAGTACTTC.

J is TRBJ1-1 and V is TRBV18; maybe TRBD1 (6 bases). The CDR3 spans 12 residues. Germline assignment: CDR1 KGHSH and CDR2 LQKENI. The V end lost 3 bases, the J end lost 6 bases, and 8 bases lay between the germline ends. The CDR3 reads CASSPGQPEAFF. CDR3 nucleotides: TGTGCCAGCTCACCTGGACAGCCTGAAGCTTTCTTT.

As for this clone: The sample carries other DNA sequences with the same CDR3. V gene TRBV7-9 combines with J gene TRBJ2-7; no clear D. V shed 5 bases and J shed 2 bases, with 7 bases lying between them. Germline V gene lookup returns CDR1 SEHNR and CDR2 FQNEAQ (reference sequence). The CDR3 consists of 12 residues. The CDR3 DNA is TGTGCCAGCAGCCTCTCTGCCTACGAGCAGTACTTC. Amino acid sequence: CASSLSAYEQYF.

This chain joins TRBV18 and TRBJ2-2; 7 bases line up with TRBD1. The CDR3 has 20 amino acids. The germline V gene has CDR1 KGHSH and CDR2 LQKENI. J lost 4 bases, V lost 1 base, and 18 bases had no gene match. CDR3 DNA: TGTGCCAGCTCACCACTGCCGGTTTCTACAGGGGATAAGGTCACCGGGGAGCTGTTTTTT. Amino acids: CASSPLPVSTGDKVTGELFF.

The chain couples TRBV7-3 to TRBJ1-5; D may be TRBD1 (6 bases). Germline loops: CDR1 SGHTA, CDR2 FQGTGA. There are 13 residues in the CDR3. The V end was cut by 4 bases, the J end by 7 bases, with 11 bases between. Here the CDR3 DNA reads TGTGCCAGCAGCTCAGGGGAGAGCCAGCCCCAGCATTTT. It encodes CASSSGESQPQHF.

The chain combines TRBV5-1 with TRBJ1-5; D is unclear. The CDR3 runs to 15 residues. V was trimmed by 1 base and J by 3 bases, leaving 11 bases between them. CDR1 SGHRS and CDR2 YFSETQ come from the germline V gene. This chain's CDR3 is CASSLNGGYNQPQHF. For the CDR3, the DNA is TGCGCCAGCAGCTTGAACGGAGGCTACAATCAGCCCCAGCATTTT.

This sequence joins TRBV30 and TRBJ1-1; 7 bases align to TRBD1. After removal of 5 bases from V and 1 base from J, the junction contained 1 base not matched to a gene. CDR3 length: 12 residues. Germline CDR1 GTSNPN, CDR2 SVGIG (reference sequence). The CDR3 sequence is CAWGTENTEAFF. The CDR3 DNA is TGTGCCTGGGGGACAGAGAACACTGAAGCTTTCTTT.

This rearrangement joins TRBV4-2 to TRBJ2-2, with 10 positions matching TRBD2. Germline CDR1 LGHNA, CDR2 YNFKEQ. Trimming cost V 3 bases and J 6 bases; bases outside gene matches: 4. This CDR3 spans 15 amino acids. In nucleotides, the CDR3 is TGTGCCAGCAGCCACCCCGGGACTAGCGCCGGGGAGCTGTTTTTT. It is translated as CASSHPGTSAGELFF.

CDR3 sequence (DNA): TGCAGCGTAGACAGGGACAACACCGGGGAGCTGTTTTTT. The encoded protein is CSVDRDNTGELFF. V usage is TRBV29-1 and J usage is TRBJ2-2; TRBD1 agrees at 7 bases. This CDR3 comprises 13 residues. With V trimmed by 6 bases and J by 2 bases, 3 bases remained unmatched. Germline V gives CDR1 SQVTM, CDR2 ANQGSEA.

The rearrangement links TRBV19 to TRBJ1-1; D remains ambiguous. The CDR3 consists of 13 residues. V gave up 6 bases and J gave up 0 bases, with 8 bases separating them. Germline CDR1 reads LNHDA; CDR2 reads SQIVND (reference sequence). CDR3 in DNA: TGTGCCAGTAGGCGGGAATTGAACACTGAAGCTTTCTTT. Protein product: CASRRELNTEAFF. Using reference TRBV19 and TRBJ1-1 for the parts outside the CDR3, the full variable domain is DGGITQSPKYLFRKEGQNVTLSCEQNLNHDAMYWYRQDPGQGLRLIYYSQIVNDFQKGDIAEGYSVSREKKESFPLTVTSAQKNPTAFYLCASRRELNTEAFFGQGTRLTVV.

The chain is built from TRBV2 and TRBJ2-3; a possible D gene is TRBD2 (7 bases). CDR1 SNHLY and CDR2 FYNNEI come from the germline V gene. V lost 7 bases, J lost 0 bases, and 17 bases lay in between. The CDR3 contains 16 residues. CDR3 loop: CASKGGGGASTDTQYF. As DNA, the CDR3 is TGTGCCAGCAAGGGCGGAGGGGGGGCTAGCACAGATACGCAGTATTTT.

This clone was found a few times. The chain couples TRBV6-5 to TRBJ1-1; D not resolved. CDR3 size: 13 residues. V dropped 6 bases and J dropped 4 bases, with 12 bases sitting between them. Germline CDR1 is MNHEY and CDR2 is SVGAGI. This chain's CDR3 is CASREGWVTEAFF. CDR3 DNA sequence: TGTGCCAGCAGAGAGGGATGGGTCACTGAAGCTTTCTTT.

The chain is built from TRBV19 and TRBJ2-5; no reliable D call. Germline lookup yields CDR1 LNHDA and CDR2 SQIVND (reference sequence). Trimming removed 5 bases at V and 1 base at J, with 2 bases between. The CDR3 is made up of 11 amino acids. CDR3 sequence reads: CASSLQETQYF. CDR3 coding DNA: TGTGCCAGTAGTCTCCAAGAGACCCAGTACTTC.

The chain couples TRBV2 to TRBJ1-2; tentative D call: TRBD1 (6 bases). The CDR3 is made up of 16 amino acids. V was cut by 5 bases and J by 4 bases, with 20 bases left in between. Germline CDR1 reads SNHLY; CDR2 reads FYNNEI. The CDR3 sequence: CASSYKPGGGGYGYTF. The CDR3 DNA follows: TGTGCCAGCAGTTACAAGCCGGGTGGGGGCGGCTATGGCTACACCTTC.

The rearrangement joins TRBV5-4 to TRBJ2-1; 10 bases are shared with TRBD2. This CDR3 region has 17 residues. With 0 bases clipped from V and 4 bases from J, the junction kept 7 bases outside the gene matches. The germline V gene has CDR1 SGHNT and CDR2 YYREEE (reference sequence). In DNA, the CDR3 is TGTGCCAGCAGCTTGGCTAGCGGGGGCCAACAATACAATGAGCAGTTCTTC. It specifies CASSLASGGQQYNEQFF.